A selection of T cell receptor beta chains follows, all from one sample in a study of blood T cell repertoires in COVID-19. Profiling relied on immunoSEQ multiplex PCR, and the TCRdb table lists in-frame clones only, not all of them. This sample has about 57,000 clones, with roughly 82% found just once. The sequencing input was peripheral blood. The receptors shown here come from a woman older than 75 with acute or convalescent COVID-19. CDR3s leave out the opening cysteine and the closing phenylalanine or tryptophan.

ASSPMDRPSPPY | TRBV18 | 12 | TRBJ2-3
ASSPGGGRRETQY | TRBV27 | 13 | TRBJ2-5
ASSEAGTGAYEQY | TRBV7-9 | 13 | TRBJ2-7
ASSQGQGNTGELF | TRBV4-1 | 13 | TRBJ2-2
ASNPTSRDRIYGYT | TRBV19 | 14 | TRBJ1-2
ATSHGGGAYNEQF | TRBV24-1 | 13 | TRBJ2-1
ASSLYRGTEAF | TRBV12-3/TRBV12-4 | 11 | TRBJ1-1
ASSLTGSATNEKLF | TRBV28 | 14 | TRBJ1-4
ASSQGLAGTANTGELF | TRBV3-1/TRBV3-2 | 16 | TRBJ2-2
ASQGQPNTDTQY | TRBV6-6 | 12 | TRBJ2-3
ASSQGGYEQY | TRBV12-3/TRBV12-4 | 10 | TRBJ2-7
ASSRNYGYT | TRBV28 | 9 | TRBJ1-2
ASSPPTGLVEETQY | TRBV5-1 | 14 | TRBJ2-5
ASMAVDNEQF | TRBV6-5 | 10 | TRBJ2-1
AISDGSGSTDTQY | TRBV10-3 | 13 | TRBJ2-3
ASSQRGPYEQY | TRBV3-1/TRBV3-2 | 11 | TRBJ2-7
ASSSRGRGAHGYT | TRBV6-1 | 13 | TRBJ1-2
ASKGGTGYT | TRBV3-1/TRBV3-2 | 9 | TRBJ1-2
ASSQASQGRDEQF | TRBV3-1/TRBV3-2 | 13 | TRBJ2-1
ASSKSTYGQGGGGRSEKLF | TRBV28 | 19 | TRBJ1-4
ASSIGGGKEKLF | TRBV5-1 | 12 | TRBJ1-4
ASSLRRGKSTDTQY | TRBV27 | 14 | TRBJ2-3
ASSGGLARDTGELF | TRBV19 | 14 | TRBJ2-2
ASSGQGGYNEQF | TRBV10-2 | 12 | TRBJ2-1
ASSLQVVGAEAF | TRBV5-4 | 12 | TRBJ1-1
ASSLSAGSGEKLF | TRBV7-9 | 13 | TRBJ1-4
ASSRQGSSYEQY | TRBV5-1 | 12 | TRBJ2-7
ASSPVIDYGYT | TRBV18 | 11 | TRBJ1-2
ASSETSGTNTGELF | TRBV3-1/TRBV3-2 | 14 | TRBJ2-2
ASSGQGLGRPQH | TRBV19 | 12 | TRBJ1-5
ASSPGQGNTIY | TRBV3-1/TRBV3-2 | 11 | TRBJ1-3
AISEPGQGAGETQY | TRBV10-3 | 14 | TRBJ2-5
ASSSIAGTGELF | TRBV7-6 | 12 | TRBJ2-2
ASSSGVLGNSPLH | TRBV7-9 | 13 | TRBJ1-6
ASSQVQGVENIQY | TRBV4-1 | 13 | TRBJ2-4
SASGLFQETQY | TRBV29-1 | 11 | TRBJ2-5
ASRVTGGRARDEKLF | TRBV10-1 | 15 | TRBJ1-4
SLGANGYT | TRBV20-1 | 8 | TRBJ1-2
ASSQIPSSASYGYT | TRBV3-1/TRBV3-2 | 14 | TRBJ1-2
ASSGVEGPTGELF | TRBV9 | 13 | TRBJ2-2
ASNRQGSNEKLF | TRBV27 | 12 | TRBJ1-4
ASTFLGEGNYEQY | TRBV27 | 13 | TRBJ2-7
ASSLASGGTNEKLF | TRBV5-1 | 14 | TRBJ1-4
AWRSGRATNEKLF | TRBV30 | 13 | TRBJ1-4
ASSAQGAYGNYGYT | TRBV10-2 | 14 | TRBJ1-2
ASSQLGDSGANVLT | TRBV4-2 | 14 | TRBJ2-6
ASSFVADTQY | TRBV12-3/TRBV12-4 | 10 | TRBJ2-3
ASSQAGNYGYT | TRBV4-1 | 11 | TRBJ1-2
ASSLAGRTSEQY | TRBV5-5 | 12 | TRBJ2-7
ASSSTKPKQGASTDTQY | TRBV5-1 | 17 | TRBJ2-3
ASSFFQGTGTDTQY | TRBV7-2 | 14 | TRBJ2-3
ASSEKAGDQPQH | TRBV2 | 12 | TRBJ1-5
ASSLTGDSNQPQH | TRBV5-1 | 13 | TRBJ1-5
ASGSMAGSYEQY | TRBV7-2 | 12 | TRBJ2-7